This record concerns one T cell receptor (beta chain) sequence. Its antigen is still unknown. This sample was included in a study of cytomegalovirus exposure and HLA in healthy donors. Overall study: Earlier results showed approximately 110 million unique TCR beta sequences derived from 150 million to 200 million T cells.

The ends were cut back, 5 bases at V and 0 bases at J, with 18 bases in the middle. This CDR3 has 17 residues. Germline CDR1 reads SEHNR; CDR2 reads FQNEAQ (reference sequence). The PCR employed 60 Vbeta primers together with 13 Jbeta primers. The repertoire was sequenced with immunoSEQ multiplex PCR; TCRdb's copy has only in-frame clones and lacks some. The sample includes some 200,000 clones, approximately 78% of them seen just once. The study's findings and limits: In vitro data verified three CMV-associated chains as specific for CMV antigens.

Sequenced material: PBMCs. This sequence was found in a woman under 30 in good health and CMV-seronegative. This rearrangement joins TRBV7-9 to TRBJ2-3; TRBD2 is a possible D gene (6 bases). Here the CDR3 reads CASSLGGGGFSTDTQYF. The CDR3 bases are TGTGCCAGCAGCCTTGGGGGAGGCGGGTTTAGCACAGATACGCAGTATTTT.